The 6 T cell receptor beta chains presented below share a single source sample, sequenced in a study of shared clonotypes between healthy human individuals. The protocol was immunoSEQ multiplex PCR, while the TCRdb copy is restricted to in-frame clones and leaves out a portion. Of hundreds of thousands of clones in the sample, 90% to 96% were seen once. The sample taken for sequencing was naive CD4+ T cells sorted from blood. The subset here: CD45RA+ positively selected. These receptor sequences come from a woman aged 25-40 years in good health.

The CDR3 DNA reads as TGTGCCAGCAGTTCTCCAGGGGTAACTAATGAAAAACTGTTTTTT. Protein sequence: CASSSPGVTNEKLFF. The rearrangement links TRBV28 to TRBJ1-4; a possible D gene is TRBD1 (6 bases). The CDR3 contains 15 residues. V was shortened by 4 bases and J by 1 base, with 10 bases between the two germline ends. Germline V lookup: CDR1 MDHEN, CDR2 SYDVKM.

The rearrangement links TRBV11-2 to TRBJ2-3, with D hard to call. The CDR3 has 15 residues. Trimming left V 2 bases short and J 0 bases short, with 9 bases between. Per the germline V gene, CDR1 is SGHAT and CDR2 is FQNNGV. The CDR3 is CASSLSPASTDTQYF. CDR3 nucleotide sequence: TGTGCCAGCAGCTTAAGCCCCGCCAGCACAGATACGCAGTATTTT.

The gene calls are TRBV5-8 and TRBJ2-5; D is ambiguous. This CDR3 spans 18 amino acids. Germline V CDR1 and CDR2: SGHTS, YDEGEE. Between the trimmed V and J ends, which lost 1 base and 2 bases, there was a span of 21 bases. CDR3 sequence: CASSLLRPGSPRQETQYF. In DNA, the CDR3 is TGTGCCAGCAGCTTGCTGAGACCAGGTAGTCCCCGTCAAGAGACCCAGTACTTC. Together with reference TRBV5-8 and TRBJ2-5, the CDR3 gives the full variable domain: EAGVTQSPTHLIKTRGQQATLRCSPISGHTSVYWYQQALGLGLQFLLWYDEGEERNRGNFPPRFSGRQFPNYSSELNVNALELEDSALYLCASSLLRPGSPRQETQYFGPGTRLLVL.

About this clone: The sample carries other DNA sequences with the same CDR3. The chain employs TRBV5-1 and TRBJ2-2; possible D gene TRBD2, 5 bases. Germline V lookup: CDR1 SGHRS, CDR2 YFSETQ. This CDR3 is 15 amino acids long. Trimming cost V 1 base and J 0 bases, with 7 bases left between them. The CDR3 protein is CASSLSLANTGELFF. CDR3 coding DNA: TGCGCCAGCAGCTTGTCACTAGCGAACACCGGGGAGCTGTTTTTT.

The chain has TRBV6-6 and TRBJ1-2; possibly TRBD1 for D (6 bases). The V gene lost 2 bases and the J gene lost 4 bases, with 8 bases spanning the gap. Germline CDR1 is MNHNY and CDR2 is SVGAGI (reference sequence). This CDR3 comprises 13 residues. CDR3 in DNA: TGTGCCAGCAGTTACCGGGACACCTATGGCTACACCTTC. Translating gives CASSYRDTYGYTF.

As DNA, the CDR3 is TGTGCCAGCAGTTTACAGGACTATGGCTACACCTTC. It codes for CASSLQDYGYTF. The gene calls are TRBV28 and TRBJ1-2; D is ambiguous. The CDR3 is made up of 12 amino acids. Germline V lookup: CDR1 MDHEN, CDR2 SYDVKM. Trimming stripped 2 bases from V and 3 bases from J, with 4 bases between.